A single count supports the clone carrying this T cell receptor beta chain. Sequencing of TCR beta, carried out with a high-throughput approach, was applied to CD8+ and CD4+ T cells from the blood. Germline CDR1 and CDR2: DFQATT and SNEGSKA (reference sequence). This CDR3 contains 14 residues. The V end lost 3 bases, the J end lost 4 bases, and 13 bases lay between the germline ends. This sample stems from a study of CD8 T cells in Susac syndrome. Reverse transcription of about 0.5 to 1 ug RNA used random hexamers. The CDR3 of TCR beta was amplified by immunoSEQ multiplex PCR across 54 Vbeta and 13 Jbeta. TCRdb called the immunoSEQ multiplex PCR reads again in MiXCR, with one record for every CDR3 protein. The data show roughly 110,000 distinct CDR3 sequences, around 90% seen once.

The sequencing sample was made of CD8+ T cells from PBMCs. The source is a human donor in good health. This chain joins TRBV20-1 and TRBJ2-1, with D perhaps TRBD2 (6 bases). The CDR3 reads CSASKASAYNEQFF. The DNA for the CDR3 is TGCAGTGCTAGCAAAGCTAGCGCGTACAATGAGCAGTTCTTC.